This TCR beta chain was obtained from a study of blood T cell repertoires in COVID-19. Overall study context: Donors in the United States, Italy and Spain gave samples during acute or convalescent COVID-19.

The CDR3 is 16 residues long. J gave up 1 base and V 0 bases, and 2 bases lay outside the gene matches. The V gene's germline CDR1 is SGHRS and CDR2 YFSETQ. In the original workflow: Amplification of reference gene primers provided the estimated nucleated cell counts. TCRdb's table, derived via immunoSEQ multiplex PCR, lists solely in-frame clones and lacks some. The DNA was the basis for D and trimming; V, J and clone size are from that table. The sample gives about 380,000 clones, about 85% of which show up once; roughly 3.6% is in the top ten. The clonotype comes from a woman between 18 and 29 years old with acute or convalescent COVID-19. Material for sequencing was peripheral blood. The V and J genes are TRBV5-1 and TRBJ1-3; TRBD1 aligns across 9 bases. The DNA of the CDR3 is TGCGCCAGCAGCTTGGAGGGACAGGGTTCTGGAAACACCATATATTTT. It encodes CASSLEGQGSGNTIYF. Variable domain in full (rest from reference TRBV5-1 and TRBJ1-3): KAGVTQTPRYLIKTRGQQVTLSCSPISGHRSVSWYQQTPGQGLQFLFEYFSETQRNKGNFPGRFSGRQFSNSRSEMNVSTLELGDSALYLCASSLEGQGSGNTIYFGEGSWLTVV.